This TCR beta chain was sequenced in a study of memory CD8 T cells in hepatitis C reinfection. Background on the study: Chronic HCV followed reinfection in a couple of donors who cleared primary infection. A positive HCV RNA test after two negatives ≥60 days apart defined reinfection. Broader study findings: Only a handful of donors prevented definitive conclusions about public clonotypes.

Time point in this sample: pre-reinfection, 55 to 20 weeks before reinfection detection. TCR sequencing was done directly ex vivo on sorted cells, without expansion in vitro. At all three reinfection time points, viable CD3+ CD8+ CD45RO- cells from a couple of donors served as controls. Data came from immunoSEQ multiplex PCR; TCRdb stores just in-frame clones and leaves some out. The table lists approximately 50,000 clones, roughly 86% of them singletons. Turning to this clone: The antigen is not known.

Germline V gives CDR1 SEHNR, CDR2 FQNEAQ (reference sequence). The CDR3 loop spans 16 amino acids. V lost 3 bases to trimming and J lost 1 base, with 15 bases between them. V and J are TRBV7-9 and TRBJ2-5; D is perhaps TRBD1 (5 bases). This TCR derives from a young man with hepatitis C virus infection. The specimen was naive CD8+ T cells sorted from blood. The CDR3 DNA follows: TGTGCCAGCAGCTTGGGGCGTAATTGGGTCCAAGAGACCCAGTACTTC. This codes for CASSLGRNWVQETQYF.